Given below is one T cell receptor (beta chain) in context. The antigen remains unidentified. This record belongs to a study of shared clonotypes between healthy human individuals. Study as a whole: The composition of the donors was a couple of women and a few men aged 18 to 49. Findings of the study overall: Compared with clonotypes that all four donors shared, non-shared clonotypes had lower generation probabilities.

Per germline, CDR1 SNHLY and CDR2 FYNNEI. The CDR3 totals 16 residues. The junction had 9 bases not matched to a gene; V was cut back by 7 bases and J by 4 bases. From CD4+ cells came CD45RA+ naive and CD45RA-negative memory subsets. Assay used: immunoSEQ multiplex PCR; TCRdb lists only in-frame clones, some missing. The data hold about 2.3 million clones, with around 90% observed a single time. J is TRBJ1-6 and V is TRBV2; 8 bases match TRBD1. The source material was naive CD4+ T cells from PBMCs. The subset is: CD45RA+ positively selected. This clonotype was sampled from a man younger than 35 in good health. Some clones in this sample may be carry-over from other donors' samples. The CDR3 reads CASIIDRGFYNSPLHF. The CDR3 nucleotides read TGTGCCAGCATTATTGACAGGGGCTTTTATAATTCACCCCTCCACTTT.